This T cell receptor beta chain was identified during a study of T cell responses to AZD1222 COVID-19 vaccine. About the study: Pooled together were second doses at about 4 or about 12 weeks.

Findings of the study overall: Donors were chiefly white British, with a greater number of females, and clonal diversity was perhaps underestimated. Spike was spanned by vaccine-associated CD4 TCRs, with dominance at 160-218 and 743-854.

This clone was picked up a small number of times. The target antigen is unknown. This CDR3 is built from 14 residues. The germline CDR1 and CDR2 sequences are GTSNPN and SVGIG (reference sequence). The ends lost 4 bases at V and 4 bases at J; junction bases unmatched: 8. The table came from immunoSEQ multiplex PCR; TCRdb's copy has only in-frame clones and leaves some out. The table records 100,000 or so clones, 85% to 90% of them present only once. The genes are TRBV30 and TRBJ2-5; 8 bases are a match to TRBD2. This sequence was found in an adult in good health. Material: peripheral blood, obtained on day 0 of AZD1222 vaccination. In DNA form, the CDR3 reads TGTGCCTGGACGCCGGGAGGGCCGGGAGAGACCCAGTACTTC. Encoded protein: CAWTPGGPGETQYF.